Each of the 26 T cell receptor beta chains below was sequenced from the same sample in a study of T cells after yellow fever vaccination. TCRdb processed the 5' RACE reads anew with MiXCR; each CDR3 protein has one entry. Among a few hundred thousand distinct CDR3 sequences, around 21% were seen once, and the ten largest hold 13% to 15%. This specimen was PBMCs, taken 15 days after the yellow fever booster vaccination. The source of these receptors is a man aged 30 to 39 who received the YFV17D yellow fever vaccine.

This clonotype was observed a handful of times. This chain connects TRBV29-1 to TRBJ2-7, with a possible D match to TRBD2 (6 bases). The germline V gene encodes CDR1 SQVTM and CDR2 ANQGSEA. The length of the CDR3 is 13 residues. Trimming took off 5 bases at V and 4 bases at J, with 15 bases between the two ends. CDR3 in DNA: TGCAGCGTTTCACGGGAGCTCCATTACGAGCAGTACTTC. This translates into CSVSRELHYEQYF.

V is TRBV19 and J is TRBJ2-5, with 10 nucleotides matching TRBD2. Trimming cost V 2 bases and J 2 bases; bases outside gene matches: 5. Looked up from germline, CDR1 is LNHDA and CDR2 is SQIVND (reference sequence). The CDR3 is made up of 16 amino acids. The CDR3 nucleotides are TGTGCCAGTAGTATAAGGACTAGCGGATTACAAGAGACCCAGTACTTC. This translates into CASSIRTSGLQETQYF.

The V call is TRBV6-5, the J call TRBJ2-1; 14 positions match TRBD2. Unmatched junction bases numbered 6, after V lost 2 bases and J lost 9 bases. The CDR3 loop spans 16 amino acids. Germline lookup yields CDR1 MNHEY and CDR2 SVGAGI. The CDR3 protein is CASSYGTSGSSSEQFF. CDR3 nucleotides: TGTGCCAGCAGTTACGGGACTAGCGGGAGCTCAAGTGAGCAGTTCTTC.

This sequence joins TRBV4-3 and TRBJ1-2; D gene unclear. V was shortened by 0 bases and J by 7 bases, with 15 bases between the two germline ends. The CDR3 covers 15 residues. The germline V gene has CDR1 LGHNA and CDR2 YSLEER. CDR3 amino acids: CASSQDAQPASGYTF. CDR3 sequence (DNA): TGCGCCAGCAGCCAAGATGCTCAGCCCGCTAGTGGCTACACCTTC.

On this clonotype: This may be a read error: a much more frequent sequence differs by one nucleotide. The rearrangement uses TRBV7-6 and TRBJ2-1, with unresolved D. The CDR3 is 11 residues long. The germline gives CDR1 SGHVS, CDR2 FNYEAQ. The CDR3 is CASSLLGERFF. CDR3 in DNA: TGTGCCAGCAGCTTACTGGGTGAGCGGTTCTTC.

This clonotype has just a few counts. The CDR3, as DNA: TGTGCCAGCAGCAGACCGAGCAGGGGGTTAGATACGCAGTATTTT. Encoded protein: CASSRPSRGLDTQYF. This chain links TRBV7-9 with TRBJ2-3, with 7 bases identical to TRBD1. The CDR3 contains 15 residues. The germline V gene encodes CDR1 SEHNR and CDR2 FQNEAQ (reference sequence). V was clipped by 5 bases and J by 5 bases; unmatched bases: 10.

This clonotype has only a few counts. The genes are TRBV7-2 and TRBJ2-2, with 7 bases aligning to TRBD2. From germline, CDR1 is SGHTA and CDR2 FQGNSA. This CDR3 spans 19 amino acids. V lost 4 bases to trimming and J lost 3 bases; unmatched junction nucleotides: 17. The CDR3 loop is CASSSAGRTLAGYTGELFF. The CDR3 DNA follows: TGTGCCAGCAGCTCAGCAGGGCGAACCTTAGCGGGTTACACCGGGGAGCTGTTTTTT.

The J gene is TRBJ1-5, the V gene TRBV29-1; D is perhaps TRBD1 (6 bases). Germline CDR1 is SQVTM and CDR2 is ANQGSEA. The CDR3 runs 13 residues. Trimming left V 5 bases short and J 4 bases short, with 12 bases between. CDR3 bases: TGCAGCGTTTCCGGACAGCAGAATCAGCCCCAGCATTTT. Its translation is CSVSGQQNQPQHF.

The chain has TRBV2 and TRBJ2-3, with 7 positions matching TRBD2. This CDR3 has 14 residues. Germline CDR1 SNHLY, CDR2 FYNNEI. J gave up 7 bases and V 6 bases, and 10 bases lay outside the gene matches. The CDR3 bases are TGTGCCAGCAGCGCGACTAGCTCCTCCCATACGCAGTATTTT. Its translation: CASSATSSSHTQYF.

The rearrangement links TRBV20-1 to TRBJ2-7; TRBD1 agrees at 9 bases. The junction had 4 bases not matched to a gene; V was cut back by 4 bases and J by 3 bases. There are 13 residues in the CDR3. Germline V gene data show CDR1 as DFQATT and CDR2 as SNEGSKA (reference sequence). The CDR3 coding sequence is TGCAGTGCTACGGGACAGGGACACTACGAGCAGTACTTC. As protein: CSATGQGHYEQYF.

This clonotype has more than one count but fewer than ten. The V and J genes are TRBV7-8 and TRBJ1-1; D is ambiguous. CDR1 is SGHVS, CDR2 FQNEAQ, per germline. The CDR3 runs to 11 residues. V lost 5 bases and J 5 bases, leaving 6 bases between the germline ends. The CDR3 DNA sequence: TGTGCCAGCAGCGCAGGTACTGAAGCTTTCTTT. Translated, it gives CASSAGTEAFF.

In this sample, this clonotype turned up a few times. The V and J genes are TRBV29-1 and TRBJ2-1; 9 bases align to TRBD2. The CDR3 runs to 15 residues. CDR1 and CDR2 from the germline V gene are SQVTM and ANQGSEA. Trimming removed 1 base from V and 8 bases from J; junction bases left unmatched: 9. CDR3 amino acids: CSVEGVSGSLDEQFF. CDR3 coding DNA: TGCAGCGTTGAAGGAGTTAGCGGGAGCTTGGATGAGCAGTTCTTC.

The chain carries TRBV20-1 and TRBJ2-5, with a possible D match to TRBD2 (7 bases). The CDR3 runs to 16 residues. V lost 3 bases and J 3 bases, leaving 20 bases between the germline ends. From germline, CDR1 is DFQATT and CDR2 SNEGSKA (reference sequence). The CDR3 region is CSASLRGTPFEETQYF. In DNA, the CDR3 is TGCAGTGCTAGTCTGCGGGGGACACCATTTGAAGAGACCCAGTACTTC.

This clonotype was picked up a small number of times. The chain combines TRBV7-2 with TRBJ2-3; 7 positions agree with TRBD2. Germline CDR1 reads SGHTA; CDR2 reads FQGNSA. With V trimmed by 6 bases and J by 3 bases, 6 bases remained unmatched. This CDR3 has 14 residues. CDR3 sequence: CASRELAETDTQYF. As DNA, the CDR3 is TGTGCCAGCAGGGAGCTAGCGGAGACAGATACGCAGTATTTT.

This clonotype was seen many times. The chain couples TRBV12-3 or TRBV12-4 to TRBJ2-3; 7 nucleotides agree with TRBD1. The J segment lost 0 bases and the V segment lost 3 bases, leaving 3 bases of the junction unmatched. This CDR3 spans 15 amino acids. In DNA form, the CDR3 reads TGTGCCAGCAGTTTGGGGACAGCTAGCACAGATACGCAGTATTTT. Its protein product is CASSLGTASTDTQYF.

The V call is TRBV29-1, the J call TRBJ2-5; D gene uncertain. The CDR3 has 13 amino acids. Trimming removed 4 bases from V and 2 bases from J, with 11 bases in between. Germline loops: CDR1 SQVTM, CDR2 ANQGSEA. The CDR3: CSVGAWGQETQYF. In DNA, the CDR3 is TGCAGCGTTGGGGCCTGGGGACAAGAGACCCAGTACTTC.

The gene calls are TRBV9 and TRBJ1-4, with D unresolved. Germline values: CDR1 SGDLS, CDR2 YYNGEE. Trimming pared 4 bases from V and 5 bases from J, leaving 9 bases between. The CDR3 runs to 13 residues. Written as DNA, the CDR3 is TGTGCCAGCAGCCCCCTAGGGAATGAAAAACTGTTTTTT. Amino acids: CASSPLGNEKLFF.

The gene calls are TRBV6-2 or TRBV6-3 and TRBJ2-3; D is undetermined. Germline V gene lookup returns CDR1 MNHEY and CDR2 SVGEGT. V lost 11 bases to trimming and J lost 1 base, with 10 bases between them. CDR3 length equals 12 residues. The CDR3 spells CALGLGTDTQYF. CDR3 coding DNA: TGTGCCCTCGGTCTGGGCACAGATACGCAGTATTTT.

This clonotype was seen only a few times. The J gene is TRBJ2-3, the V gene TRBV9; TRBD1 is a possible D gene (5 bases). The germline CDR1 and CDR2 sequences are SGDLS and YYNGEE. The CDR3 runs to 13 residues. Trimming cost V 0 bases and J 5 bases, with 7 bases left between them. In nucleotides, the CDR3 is TGTGCCAGCAGCGTAGATCAGGGAGATACGCAGTATTTT. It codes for CASSVDQGDTQYF. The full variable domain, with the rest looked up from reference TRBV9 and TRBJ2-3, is DSGVTQTPKHLITATGQRVTLRCSPRSGDLSVYWYQQSLDQGLQFLIQYYNGEERAKGNILERFSAQQFPDLHSELNLSSLELGDSALYFCASSVDQGDTQYFGPGTRLTVL.

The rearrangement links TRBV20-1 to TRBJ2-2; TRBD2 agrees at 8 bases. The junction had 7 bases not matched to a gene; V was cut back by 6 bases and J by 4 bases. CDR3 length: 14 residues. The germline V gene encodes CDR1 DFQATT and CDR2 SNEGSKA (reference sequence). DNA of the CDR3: TGCAGTGCAGGGGTAGCGGGAAGCACCGGGGAGCTGTTTTTT. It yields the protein CSAGVAGSTGELFF.

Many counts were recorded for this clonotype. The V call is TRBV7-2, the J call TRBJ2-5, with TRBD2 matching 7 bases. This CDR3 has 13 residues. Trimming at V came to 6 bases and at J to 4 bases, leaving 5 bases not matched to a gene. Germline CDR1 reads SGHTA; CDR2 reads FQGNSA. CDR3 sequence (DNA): TGTGCCAGCAGTTTTGGCGGGAGAGAGACCCAGTACTTC. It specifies CASSFGGRETQYF.

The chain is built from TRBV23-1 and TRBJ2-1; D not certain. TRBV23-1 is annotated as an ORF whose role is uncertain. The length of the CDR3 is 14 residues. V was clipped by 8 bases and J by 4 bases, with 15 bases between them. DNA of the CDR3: TGCGCCAGCCGACCGAAGGATCTTTACAATGAGCAGTTCTTC. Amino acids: CASRPKDLYNEQFF.

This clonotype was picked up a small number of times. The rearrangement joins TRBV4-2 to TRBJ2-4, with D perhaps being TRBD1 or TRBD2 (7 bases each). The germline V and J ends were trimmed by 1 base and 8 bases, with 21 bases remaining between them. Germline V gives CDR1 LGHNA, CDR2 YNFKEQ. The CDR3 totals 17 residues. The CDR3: CASSQALPRGLADIQYF. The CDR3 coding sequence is TGTGCCAGCAGCCAAGCCCTTCCGAGGGGGCTAGCGGACATTCAGTACTTC.

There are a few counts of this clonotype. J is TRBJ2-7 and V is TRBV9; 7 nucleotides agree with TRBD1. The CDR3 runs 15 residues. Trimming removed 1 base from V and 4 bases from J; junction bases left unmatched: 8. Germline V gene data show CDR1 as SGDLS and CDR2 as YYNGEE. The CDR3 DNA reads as TGTGCCAGCAGCGTATCACCGGGACAGCAATACGAGCAGTACTTC. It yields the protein CASSVSPGQQYEQYF.

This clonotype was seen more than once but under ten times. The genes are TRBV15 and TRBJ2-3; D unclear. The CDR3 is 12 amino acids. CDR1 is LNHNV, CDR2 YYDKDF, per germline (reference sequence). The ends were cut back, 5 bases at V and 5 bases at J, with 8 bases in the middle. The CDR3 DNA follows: TGTGCCACCAGCTCGGACGGAGATACGCAGTATTTT. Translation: CATSSDGDTQYF.

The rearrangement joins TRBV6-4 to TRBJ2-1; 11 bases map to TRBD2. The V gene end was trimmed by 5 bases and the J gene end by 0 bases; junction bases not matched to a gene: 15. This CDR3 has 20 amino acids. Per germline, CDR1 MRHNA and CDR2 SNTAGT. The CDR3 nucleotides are TGTGCCAGCAGTCCTCTCCCCGGGACTAGCGGCACCAGCTCCTACAATGAGCAGTTCTTC. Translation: CASSPLPGTSGTSSYNEQFF.